This TCR beta chain was profiled in a study of cytomegalovirus exposure and HLA in healthy donors. Study-wide context: Within an early data release were roughly 83 million unique TCRs drawn from HLA-typed donors. General study points: Later analysis showed most CMV-associated TCR beta chains appearing HLA-restricted. The study designated 150 or so TCR beta chains cytomegalovirus-associated. Confirmation was obtained in vitro that a few CMV-associated chains are specific for CMV antigens.

A multiplex PCR was run with 60 Vbeta primers and 13 Jbeta primers. TCRdb's copy holds only in-frame clones and misses some; the assay was immunoSEQ multiplex PCR. The table has 150,000 to 200,000 clones, approximately 77% seen once. V was shortened by 4 bases and J by 15 bases, with 16 bases between the two germline ends. This CDR3 comprises 12 residues. CDR1 MGHRA and CDR2 YSYEKL come from the germline V gene. Remarks on this clone: Antigen: not known.

The V and J genes are TRBV4-1 and TRBJ2-1; D possibly corresponds to TRBD2 (5 bases). The receptor comes from a male donor in good health and CMV-seropositive. Sequences were obtained from PBMCs. DNA for the CDR3: TGCGCCAGCAGCCCACTTGAGGGATTACGGTTCTTC. Translation gives CASSPLEGLRFF.